This TCR beta chain was identified during a study of T cells after yellow fever vaccination. There are 18 residues in the CDR3. CDR1 SGHTA and CDR2 FQGNSA come from the germline V gene. Trimming removed 2 bases from V and 4 bases from J, with 21 bases in between. Study results and caveats: Subsequent booster samples again held most clones from primary vaccination (less than 98% CD4, about 86% CD8).

This clonotype was observed a handful of times. What it binds is unknown. TCRdb re-analysed the 5' RACE reads in MiXCR, keeping a single row per CDR3 protein. The sample has approximately 160,000 distinct CDR3 sequences; about a tenth are singletons. V usage is TRBV7-2 and J usage is TRBJ2-1; tentatively, D is TRBD2 (6 bases). This sequence was found in a man younger than 30 who received the YFV17D yellow fever vaccine. The sample here was CD8+ T cells sorted from PBMCs, taken 45 days after the yellow fever booster vaccination. CDR3: CASSLPWGRNGGYNEQFF. CDR3 DNA: TGTGCCAGCAGCTTACCCTGGGGCAGGAACGGGGGATACAATGAGCAGTTCTTC.